A single sample is the source of the 10 T cell receptor beta chains below, sequenced in a study of T-cell reconstitution after alpha-beta-depleted transplantation in children. Preparation of the TCRbeta library involved a method that used unique molecular identifiers. TCRdb called the PCR reads again in MiXCR, with one record for every CDR3 protein. The sample holds roughly 180,000 distinct CDR3 sequences; around 10% are singletons and the top ten take less than 15%. The starting material was PBMCs, obtained before TCRalphabeta/CD19-depleted stem cell transplant. These receptors all come from a boy between 2 and 10 years old with acute myeloid leukemia, due to receive a stem cell transplant.

This clonotype was seen at least ten times. The chain carries TRBV6-1 and TRBJ2-3; tentatively, D is TRBD2 (7 bases). There are 15 residues in the CDR3. CDR1 MNHNS and CDR2 SASEGT come from the germline V gene. V lost 6 bases to trimming and J lost 2 bases, with 15 bases between them. DNA for the CDR3: TGTGCCAGCAGACGAGGGGGGGGCAACACAGATACGCAGTATTTT. It is translated as CASRRGGGNTDTQYF.

There are many counts of this clonotype. J is TRBJ2-1 and V is TRBV27; 8 bases agree with TRBD2. CDR3 length: 17 amino acids. The V segment lost 5 bases and the J segment 9 bases; nucleotides outside the gene matches: 18. Germline V lookup: CDR1 MNHEY, CDR2 SMNVEV (reference sequence). This CDR3 reads CASSPEFGLAGVGEQFF. CDR3 nucleotide sequence: TGTGCCAGCAGTCCAGAATTCGGACTAGCCGGAGTCGGTGAGCAGTTCTTC.

This clonotype has at least ten counts. This chain joins TRBV9 and TRBJ2-1; 8 bases fit TRBD2. CDR3 length: 17 residues. V trimming: 1 base; J trimming: 4 bases; junction bases outside the gene matches: 10. Germline V gene sequence: CDR1 SGDLS, CDR2 YYNGEE. The CDR3 is CASSVFSSASGYNEQFF. CDR3 in DNA: TGTGCCAGCAGCGTATTTTCATCGGCTAGCGGGTACAATGAGCAGTTCTTC.

This clonotype occurred a few times. The J gene is TRBJ1-5, the V gene TRBV3-1, with D possibly matching TRBD1 (6 bases). Trimming cost V 10 bases and J 7 bases, with 35 bases left between them. The CDR3 totals 19 residues. Per the germline V gene, CDR1 is LGHDT and CDR2 is YNNKEL (reference sequence). As DNA, the CDR3 is TGTGCCATCTCCCTGAAGGCGGGGGCGCGGGAGCTTTTGGGGCAGCCCCAGCATTTT. Translation gives CAISLKAGARELLGQPQHF.

This clonotype was seen ten or more times. V is TRBV7-2 and J is TRBJ2-7; D gene uncertain. CDR1 and CDR2 (germline): SGHTA, FQGNSA. V lost 1 base, J lost 4 bases, and 8 bases lay in between. The CDR3 is 13 amino acids. The CDR3 DNA is TGTGCCAGCAGCTTAGGGATGGGGTACGAGCAGTACTTC. This sequence encodes CASSLGMGYEQYF.

This clonotype was detected ten times or more. The junction shows a germline mismatch at one end, possibly a read error. The CDR3: CASSPGLQETQYF. The DNA of the CDR3 is TGCGCCAGCAGCCCGGGACTCCAAGAGACCCAGTACTTC. The J gene is TRBJ2-5, the V gene TRBV28; maybe TRBD2 (6 bases). CDR1 is MDHEN and CDR2 is SYDVKM in the germline V gene. The CDR3 runs to 13 residues.

This clonotype was counted ten times or more. The V call is TRBV7-3, the J call TRBJ2-1; 8 nucleotides line up with TRBD2. The germline CDR1 and CDR2 sequences are SGHTA and FQGTGA. This CDR3 region has 16 residues. The junction had 11 bases not matched to a gene; V was cut back by 4 bases and J by 6 bases. The CDR3 region is CASSSSPSGGSNEQFF. CDR3 bases: TGTGCCAGCAGCTCCAGTCCGAGCGGGGGTTCCAATGAGCAGTTCTTC.

This clonotype was recorded at least ten times. The chain couples TRBV4-1 to TRBJ2-1; no definite D call. The CDR3 totals 14 residues. CDR1 is MGHRA, CDR2 YSYEKL, per germline. The ends were cut back, 1 base at V and 3 bases at J, with 7 bases in the middle. In nucleotides, the CDR3 is TGCGCCAGCAGCCAAGTTGGGAACTACAATGAGCAGTTCTTC. Protein sequence: CASSQVGNYNEQFF.

This clonotype occurred many times. This sequence joins TRBV20-1 and TRBJ1-1; D perhaps matches TRBD1 (5 bases). CDR3 length: 12 residues. Germline CDR1 reads DFQATT; CDR2 reads SNEGSKA (reference sequence). V lost 4 bases and J lost 2, with 8 bases in between. The CDR3 here is CSAKRGNTEAFF. The DNA of the CDR3 is TGCAGTGCTAAGAGGGGCAACACTGAAGCTTTCTTT.

This clonotype occurred many times. This rearrangement joins TRBV7-2 to TRBJ2-3, with D perhaps TRBD1 (5 bases). The CDR3 extends over 15 amino acids. V lost 4 bases and J lost 1, with 12 bases in between. Germline V gene lookup returns CDR1 SGHTA and CDR2 FQGNSA. CDR3 region: CASSSRVFGTDTQYF. CDR3 DNA: TGTGCCAGCAGCTCCAGGGTTTTCGGCACAGATACGCAGTATTTT.